The TCR beta chain under discussion was sequenced for a study of shared clonotypes between healthy human individuals (dated by TCRdb to about 2020). For the wider study: The cohort comprised a couple of women and a few men aged 18 to 49 years. For each donor, CD4 naive and CD4 memory were each given three plates, CD8 naive was given two plates, and CD8 memory was given one plate. Different laboratories and diverse techniques were used to prepare libraries and sequence TCR repertoires, to increase sequencing depth and limit assay-specific biases. Blood TCR repertoires of about five healthy adults were deeply sequenced to estimate repertoire size and the extent of clonotype sharing between individuals. Per donor, leukapheresis produced somewhere between about 0.8 and 9 billion PBMCs.

TCR CDR3 regions were amplified from genomic DNA by multiplex PCR using the deep immunoSEQ assay. For each cell subset, the extracted genomic DNA was distributed evenly across all wells of several immunoSEQ 96-well plates, and each plate served as one replicate. Each replicate PCR for sorted subsets received 200 ng genomic DNA, equal to roughly 30,000 T cell genomes. Purified libraries were measured with a Qubit 3.0 fluorometer, size-checked on a Bioanalyzer 2100, and measured again with the KAPA Library Quantification kit. A separate single-read 150-cycle Illumina NextSeq 550 flow cell was used to sequence each immunoSEQ 96-well plate. The published analysis was carried out like this. Because only junctional sequences without quality scores were contained in the immunoSEQ output, filtering matching that applied to full-length reads could not be performed. To assign V/J genes and CDR3, sequences were annotated using PyIR, a Python wrapper for IgBLAST v1.9, with IMGT germline references. Reads were filtered out if the reads had weak V/J assignments (E-value above 1e-6), no CDR3, stop codons, out-of-frame junctions, or ambiguous translated residues. V3J clonotypes were defined as sequences sharing the same inferred V gene, J gene, and CDR3 amino acid sequence. To compute the percentage overlap between repertoires, the number of shared unique clonotypes was divided by the size of the smaller repertoire. RTK rarefaction, the Chao1 estimator, and Recon v2.1 estimates of unobserved clonotypes were used to assess repertoire richness. Generation probabilities were computed with OLGA for all TCRbeta clonotypes obtained by the gDNA method from several donors. Here the immuneACCESS table is served through TCRdb, limited to in-frame sequences with V and J called. Missing clones are a known gap in these copies; in checked studies unresolved V genes cover under half, and the rest lacks a known reason. V and J calls and clone size are as listed in that table; D and trimming were resolved from the DNA. Recorded for this sample are more than 2 million clones; 90% to 95% of them occurred a single time. The ten largest clones capture under 0.15% of the sample.

Overall study results and their limits: Estimated clonotype richness was generally larger for naive than for memory subsets. Approximately 5% of naive CD4, 3% to 3.5% of naive CD8, approximately 2.2% of memory CD4, and around 0.4% of memory CD8 clonotypes were shared across a few donors. Compared with non-shared clonotypes, clonotypes shared by all four sorted-subset donors had higher generation probabilities. Sampling was restricted to blood, and TCR repertoires in tissues likely differ from the TCR repertoires found in blood. The genetic and exposure-history diversity represented was limited by the small number of donors. Pairwise subsampling led to the expectation that sequencing depth would affect the degree of clonotype sharing among donors. Rarefaction of sorted-subset datasets indicated incomplete sequencing despite the large sequencing depth.

Donors were healthy HIV-negative adults with no recently reported acute infections or vaccinations. Every donor was a Caucasian adult living in Nashville, Tennessee, USA. CD4+ T cells were enriched by magnetic negative selection, after which naive cells were positively selected on CD45RA and the negative fraction was taken as the memory subset. After blood collection by leukapheresis, PBMCs were isolated using Ficoll-Histopaque density gradient centrifugation and then cryopreserved in the vapor phase of liquid nitrogen. Analytical flow cytometry was used to check the purity and quantity of each magnetically sorted T cell population. From each sorted fraction, genomic DNA was isolated and quantified by UV absorbance on a Nanodrop 2000c. Turning to this clone: The clone's antigen remains unknown. No clone much larger than this one lies a single base away; base qualities are absent.

The CDR3 runs 9 amino acids, cysteine and phenylalanine included. Only CDR3 DNA is held: 27 bases, read in frame from base 1. The germline V gene (reference sequence) provides CDR1 DFQATT and CDR2 SNEGSKA. The germline ends are 6 bases apart after V is trimmed by 7 bases and J by 11 bases. Sequencing input: naive CD4+ T cells sorted from blood. In the paper's terms, the cell subset or site label means: CD45RA+ positively selected. The rearrangement joined TRBV20-1 to TRBJ1-6; too little of a D gene remains to name it. This clonotype was obtained from a man younger than 30 in good health. The CDR3 amino acid sequence is: CSGGAPLHF. The bases are TGCAGTGGTGGGGCACCCCTCCACTTT.